This record covers a single T cell receptor (beta chain). The antigen is unknown. This sample was taken from a study of beta chain features in type 1 diabetes. Whole-study context: Regarding age, gender and cell yields, patients proved similar to healthy donors. Study results and caveats: In all four CD4+ subsets, TCRB CDR3 length was significantly, moderately reduced in type 1 diabetes.

Of the isolated RNA, all was reverse transcribed, and so the sequenced material was expressed TCRB transcripts. Only in-frame clones appear in the TCRdb table, and some are missing; sequencing was by immunoSEQ multiplex PCR. This table has roughly 240,000 clones, roughly a quarter appearing once. V dropped 2 bases and J dropped 5 bases, with 12 bases sitting between them. Germline CDR1 and CDR2: MNHEY and SVGAGI. CDR3 length: 14 amino acids. CD45RO/CCR7/CD25/CD127/CD95/CD27 separated CD4+ naive, central memory, regulatory and stem cell-like memory cells by sorting. Sorting produced populations that all topped 98% purity.

The chain is built from TRBV6-5 and TRBJ1-2; D is undetermined. Sequenced: naive CD4+ T cells from blood. The sequence came from a woman in her 30s with type 1 diabetes. CDR3 DNA: TGTGCCAGCAGTTACGGGTCGTTCGGGTATGGCTACACCTTC. Protein: CASSYGSFGYGYTF.